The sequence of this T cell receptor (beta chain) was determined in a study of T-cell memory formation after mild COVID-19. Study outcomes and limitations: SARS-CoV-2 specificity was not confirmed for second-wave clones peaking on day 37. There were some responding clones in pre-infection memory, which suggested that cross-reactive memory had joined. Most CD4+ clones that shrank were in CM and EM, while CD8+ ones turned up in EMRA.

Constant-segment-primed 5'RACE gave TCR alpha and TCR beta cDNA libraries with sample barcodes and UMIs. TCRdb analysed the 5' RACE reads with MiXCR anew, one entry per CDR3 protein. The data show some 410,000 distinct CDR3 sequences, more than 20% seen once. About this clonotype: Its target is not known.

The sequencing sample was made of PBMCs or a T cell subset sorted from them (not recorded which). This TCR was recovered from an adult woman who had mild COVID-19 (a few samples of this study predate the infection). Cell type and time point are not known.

Written as DNA, the CDR3 is TGTGCCAGCAGTGAAGCGTCTCAGGGCCACGAGCAGTACTTC. Its protein product is CASSEASQGHEQYF. The J gene is TRBJ2-7, the V gene TRBV2; tentatively, D is TRBD1 (5 bases). V was clipped by 0 bases and J by 5 bases, with 11 bases between them. Germline CDR1 SNHLY, CDR2 FYNNEI. The CDR3 runs 14 residues.